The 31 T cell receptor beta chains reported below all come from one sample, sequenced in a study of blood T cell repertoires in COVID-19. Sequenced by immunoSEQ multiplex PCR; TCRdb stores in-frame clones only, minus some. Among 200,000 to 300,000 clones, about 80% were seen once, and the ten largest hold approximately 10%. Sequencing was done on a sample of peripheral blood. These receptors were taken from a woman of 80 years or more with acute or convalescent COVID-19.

The CDR3 DNA follows: TGTGCCACATCAGGGGTTGATCGCAATCAGCCCCAGCATTTT. Amino acid sequence: CATSGVDRNQPQHF. The chain is built from TRBV6-5 and TRBJ1-5; perhaps TRBD1 as D (6 bases). V dropped 10 bases and J dropped 2 bases, with 15 bases sitting between them. This CDR3 has 14 amino acids. The V gene's germline CDR1 is MNHEY and CDR2 SVGAGI.

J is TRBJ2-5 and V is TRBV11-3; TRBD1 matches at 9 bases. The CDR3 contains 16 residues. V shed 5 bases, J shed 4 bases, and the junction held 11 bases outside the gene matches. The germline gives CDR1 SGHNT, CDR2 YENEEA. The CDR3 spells CASSRRAGQGLETQYF. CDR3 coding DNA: TGTGCCAGCAGCCGGAGGGCGGGACAGGGACTAGAGACCCAGTACTTC.

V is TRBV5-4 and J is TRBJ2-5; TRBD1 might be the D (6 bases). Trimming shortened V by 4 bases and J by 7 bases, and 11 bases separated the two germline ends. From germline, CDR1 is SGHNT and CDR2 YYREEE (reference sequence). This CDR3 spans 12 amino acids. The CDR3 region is CASSIQGATQYF. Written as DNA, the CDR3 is TGTGCCAGCAGCATACAGGGTGCGACCCAGTACTTC.

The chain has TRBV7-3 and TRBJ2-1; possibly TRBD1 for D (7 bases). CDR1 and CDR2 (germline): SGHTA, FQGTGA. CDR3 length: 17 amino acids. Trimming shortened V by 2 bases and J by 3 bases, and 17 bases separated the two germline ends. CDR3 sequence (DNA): TGTGCCAGCAGCTTAGCGGGCAGGGGGGTAGGCTACAATGAGCAGTTCTTC. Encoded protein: CASSLAGRGVGYNEQFF.

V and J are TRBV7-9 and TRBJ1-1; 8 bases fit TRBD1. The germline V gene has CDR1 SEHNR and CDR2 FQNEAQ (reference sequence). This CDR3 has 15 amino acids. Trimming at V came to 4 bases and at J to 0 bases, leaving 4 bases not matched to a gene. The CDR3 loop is CASSSYRGMNTEAFF. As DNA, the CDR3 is TGTGCCAGCAGCTCCTACAGGGGGATGAACACTGAAGCTTTCTTT.

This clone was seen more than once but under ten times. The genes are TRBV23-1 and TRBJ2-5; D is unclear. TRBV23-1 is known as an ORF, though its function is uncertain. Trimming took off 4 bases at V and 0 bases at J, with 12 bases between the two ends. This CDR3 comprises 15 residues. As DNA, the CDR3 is TGCGCCAGCAGTCGTTCCCAGGATTACCAAGAGACCCAGTACTTC. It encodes CASSRSQDYQETQYF.

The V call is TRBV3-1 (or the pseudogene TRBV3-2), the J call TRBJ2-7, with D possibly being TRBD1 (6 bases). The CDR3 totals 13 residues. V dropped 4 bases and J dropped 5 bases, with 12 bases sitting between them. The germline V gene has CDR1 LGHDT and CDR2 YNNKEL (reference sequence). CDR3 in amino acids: CASSLLQGNEQYF. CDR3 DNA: TGTGCCAGCAGCCTTTTACAGGGAAACGAGCAGTACTTC.

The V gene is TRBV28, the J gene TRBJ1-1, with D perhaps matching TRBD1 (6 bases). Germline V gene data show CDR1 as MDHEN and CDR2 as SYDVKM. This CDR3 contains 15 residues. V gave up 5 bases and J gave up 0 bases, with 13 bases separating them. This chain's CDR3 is CASSPRDTMNTEAFF. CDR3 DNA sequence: TGTGCCAGCAGTCCTCGGGACACCATGAACACTGAAGCTTTCTTT.

CDR3 region: CASRDQGTGNHGYTF. For the CDR3, the DNA is TGTGCCAGCAGGGATCAAGGGACAGGCAACCATGGCTACACCTTC. The rearrangement links TRBV2 to TRBJ1-2, with 8 positions matching TRBD1. The CDR3 contains 15 residues. Losses at the gene ends were 6 bases for V and 6 bases for J; bases not matched to a gene: 12. Germline V CDR1 and CDR2: SNHLY, FYNNEI. Using reference TRBV2 and TRBJ1-2 for the parts outside the CDR3, the full variable domain is EPEVTQTPSHQVTQMGQEVILRCVPISNHLYFYWYRQILGQKVEFLVSFYNNEISEKSEIFDDQFSVERPDGSNFTLKIRSTKLEDSAMYFCASRDQGTGNHGYTFGSGTRLTVV.

Here the CDR3 DNA reads TGTGCCAGCAGCTTAGGGGGCTCTACCTACGAGCAGTACTTC. Protein product: CASSLGGSTYEQYF. V is TRBV7-9 and J is TRBJ2-7; tentatively, D is TRBD1 (5 bases). The germline V and J ends were trimmed by 1 base and 2 bases, with 9 bases remaining between them. The V gene's germline CDR1 is SEHNR and CDR2 FQNEAQ (reference sequence). This CDR3 region has 14 residues. Based on the CDR3 plus reference TRBV7-9 and TRBJ2-7, the full variable domain is DTGVSQNPRHKITKRGQNVTFRCDPISEHNRLYWYRQTLGQGPEFLTYFQNEAQLEKSRLLSDRFSAERPKGSFSTLEIQRTEQGDSAMYLCASSLGGSTYEQYFGPGTRLTVT.

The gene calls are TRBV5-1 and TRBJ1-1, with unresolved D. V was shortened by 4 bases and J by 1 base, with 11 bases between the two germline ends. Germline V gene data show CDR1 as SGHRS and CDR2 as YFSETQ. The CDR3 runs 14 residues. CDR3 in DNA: TGCGCCAGCAGCCCTAAACCGGGGAACACTGAAGCTTTCTTT. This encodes CASSPKPGNTEAFF.

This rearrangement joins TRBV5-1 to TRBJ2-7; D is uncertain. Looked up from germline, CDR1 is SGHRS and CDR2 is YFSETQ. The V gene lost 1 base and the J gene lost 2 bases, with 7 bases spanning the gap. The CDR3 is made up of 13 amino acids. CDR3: CASSLWLTYEQYF. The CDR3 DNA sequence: TGCGCCAGCAGCTTGTGGCTGACCTACGAGCAGTACTTC.

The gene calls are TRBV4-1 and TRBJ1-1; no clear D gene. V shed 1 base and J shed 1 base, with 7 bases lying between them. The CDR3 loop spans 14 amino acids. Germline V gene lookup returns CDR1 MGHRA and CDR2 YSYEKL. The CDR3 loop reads CASSQARSNTEAFF. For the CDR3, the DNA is TGCGCCAGCAGCCAAGCACGGTCGAACACTGAAGCTTTCTTT.

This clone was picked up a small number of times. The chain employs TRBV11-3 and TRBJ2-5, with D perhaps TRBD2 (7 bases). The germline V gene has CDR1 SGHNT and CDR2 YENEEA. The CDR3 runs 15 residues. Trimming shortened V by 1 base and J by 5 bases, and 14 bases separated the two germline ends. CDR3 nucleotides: TGTGCCAGCAGCTTAGCCCTCGGGGGGCTGGAGACCCAGTACTTC. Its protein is CASSLALGGLETQYF.

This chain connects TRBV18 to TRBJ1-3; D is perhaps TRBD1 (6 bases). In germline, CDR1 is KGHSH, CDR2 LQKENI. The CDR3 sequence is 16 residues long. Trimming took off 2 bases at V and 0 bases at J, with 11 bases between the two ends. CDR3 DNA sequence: TGTGCCAGCTCACCAGGGGACACGGTCTCTGGAAACACCATATATTTT. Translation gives CASSPGDTVSGNTIYF.

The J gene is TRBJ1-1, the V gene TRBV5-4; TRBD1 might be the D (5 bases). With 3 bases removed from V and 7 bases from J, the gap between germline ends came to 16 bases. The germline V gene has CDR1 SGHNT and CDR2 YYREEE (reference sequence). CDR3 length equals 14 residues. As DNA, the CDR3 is TGTGCCAGCAGCTCGGGGGGGGTCCCCGGTGAAGCTTTCTTT. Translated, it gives CASSSGGVPGEAFF.

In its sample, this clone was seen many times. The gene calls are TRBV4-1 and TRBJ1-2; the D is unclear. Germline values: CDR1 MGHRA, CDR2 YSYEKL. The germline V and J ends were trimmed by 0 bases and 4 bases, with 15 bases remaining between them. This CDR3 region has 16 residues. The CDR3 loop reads CASSQDPRGTSYGYTF. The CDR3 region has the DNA TGCGCCAGCAGCCAAGATCCCCGGGGAACCAGCTATGGCTACACCTTC.

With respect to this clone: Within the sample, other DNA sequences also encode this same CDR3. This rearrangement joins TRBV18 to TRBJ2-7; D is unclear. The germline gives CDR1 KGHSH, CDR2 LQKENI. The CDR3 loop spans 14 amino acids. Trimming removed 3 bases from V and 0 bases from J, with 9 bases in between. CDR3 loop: CASSPSPSSYEQYF. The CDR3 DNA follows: TGTGCCAGCTCACCCTCACCGAGCTCCTACGAGCAGTACTTC.

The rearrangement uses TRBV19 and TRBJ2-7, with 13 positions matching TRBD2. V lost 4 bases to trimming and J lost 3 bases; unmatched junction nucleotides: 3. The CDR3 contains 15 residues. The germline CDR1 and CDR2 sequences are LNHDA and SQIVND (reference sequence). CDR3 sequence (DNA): TGTGCCAGTAGTAGACTAGCGGGGGGCCACTACGAGCAGTACTTC. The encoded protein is CASSRLAGGHYEQYF.

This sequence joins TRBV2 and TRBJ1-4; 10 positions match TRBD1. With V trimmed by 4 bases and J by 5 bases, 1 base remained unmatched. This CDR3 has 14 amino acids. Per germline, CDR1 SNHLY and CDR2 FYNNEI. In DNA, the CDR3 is TGTGCCAGCAGTGTGGGACAGGGGAATGAAAAACTGTTTTTT. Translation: CASSVGQGNEKLFF.

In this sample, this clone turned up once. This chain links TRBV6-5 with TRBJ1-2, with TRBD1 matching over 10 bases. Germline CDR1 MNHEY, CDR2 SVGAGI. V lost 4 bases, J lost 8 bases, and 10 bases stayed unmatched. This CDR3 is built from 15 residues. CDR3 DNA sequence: TGTGCCAGCAGTTCCCCAGGACAGGGGGTGGACGGCTACACCTTC. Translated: CASSSPGQGVDGYTF.

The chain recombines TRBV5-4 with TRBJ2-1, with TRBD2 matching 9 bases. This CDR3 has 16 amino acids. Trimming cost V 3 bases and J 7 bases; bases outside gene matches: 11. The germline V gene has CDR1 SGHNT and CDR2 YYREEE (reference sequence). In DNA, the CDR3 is TGTGCCAGCAGCTCAGGTTCTAGCGGGATTATGAATGAGCAGTTCTTC. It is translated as CASSSGSSGIMNEQFF.

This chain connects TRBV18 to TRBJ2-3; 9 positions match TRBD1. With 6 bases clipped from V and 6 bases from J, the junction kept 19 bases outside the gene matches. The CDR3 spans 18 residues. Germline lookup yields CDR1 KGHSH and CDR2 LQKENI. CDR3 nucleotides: TGTGCCAGCTCCCCGAAAAGCGACAGGGGGTTTTTTGTGGATACGCAGTATTTT. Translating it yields CASSPKSDRGFFVDTQYF.

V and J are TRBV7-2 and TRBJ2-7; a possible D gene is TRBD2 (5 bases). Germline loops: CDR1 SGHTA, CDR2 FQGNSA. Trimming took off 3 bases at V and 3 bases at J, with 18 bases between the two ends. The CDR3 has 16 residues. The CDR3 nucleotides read TGTGCCAGCAGCTTCGGCGGGCAACAACCCCTCTACGAGCAGTACTTC. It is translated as CASSFGGQQPLYEQYF.

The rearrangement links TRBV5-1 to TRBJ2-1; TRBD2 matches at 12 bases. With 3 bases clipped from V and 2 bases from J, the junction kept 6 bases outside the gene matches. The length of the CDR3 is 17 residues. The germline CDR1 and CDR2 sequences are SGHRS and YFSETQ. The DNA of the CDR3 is TGCGCCAGCAGCTGGAGGACTAGCGGGAACCCCTACAATGAGCAGTTCTTC. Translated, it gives CASSWRTSGNPYNEQFF. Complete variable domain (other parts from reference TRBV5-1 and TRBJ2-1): KAGVTQTPRYLIKTRGQQVTLSCSPISGHRSVSWYQQTPGQGLQFLFEYFSETQRNKGNFPGRFSGRQFSNSRSEMNVSTLELGDSALYLCASSWRTSGNPYNEQFFGPGTRLTVL.

DNA for the CDR3: TGTGCCAGTAGTATAATACTTGGGACAGGGAGCAATCAGCCCCAGCATTTT. The encoded protein is CASSIILGTGSNQPQHF. The V call is TRBV19, the J call TRBJ1-5, with TRBD1 identical over 9 bases. This CDR3 is 17 amino acids long. The J segment lost 1 base and the V segment lost 2 bases, leaving 6 bases of the junction unmatched. Germline-derived CDR1 and CDR2 are LNHDA and SQIVND (reference sequence).

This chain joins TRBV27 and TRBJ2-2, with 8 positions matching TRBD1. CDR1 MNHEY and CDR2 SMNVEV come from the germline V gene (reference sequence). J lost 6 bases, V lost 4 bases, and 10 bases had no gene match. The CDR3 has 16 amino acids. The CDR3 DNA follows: TGTGCCAGCAGTTATTCGATGGACAGGGAGGCCGGGGAGCTGTTTTTT. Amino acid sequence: CASSYSMDREAGELFF.

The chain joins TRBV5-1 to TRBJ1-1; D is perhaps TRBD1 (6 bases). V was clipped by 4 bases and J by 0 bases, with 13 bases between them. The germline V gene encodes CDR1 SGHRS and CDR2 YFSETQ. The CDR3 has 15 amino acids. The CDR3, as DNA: TGCGCCAGCAGCAAAAACGGACAGATGAACACTGAAGCTTTCTTT. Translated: CASSKNGQMNTEAFF.

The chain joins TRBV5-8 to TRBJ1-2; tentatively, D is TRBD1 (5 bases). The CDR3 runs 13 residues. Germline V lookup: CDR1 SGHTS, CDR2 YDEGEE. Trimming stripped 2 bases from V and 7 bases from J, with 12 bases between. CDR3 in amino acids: CASSFVRGGGYTF. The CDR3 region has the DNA TGTGCCAGCAGCTTCGTGAGGGGAGGTGGCTACACCTTC.

This CDR3 is CASSPQFKDRAIDTEAFF. The CDR3, as DNA: TGTGCCAGCTCACCACAGTTCAAGGACAGGGCTATAGACACTGAAGCTTTCTTT. V is TRBV18 and J is TRBJ1-1; TRBD1 agrees at 8 bases. The V gene's germline CDR1 is KGHSH and CDR2 LQKENI. The CDR3 spans 18 residues. With V trimmed by 1 base and J by 3 bases, 13 bases remained unmatched.

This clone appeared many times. CDR3 nucleotide sequence: TGTGCCAGCAGTGGACTCACAGGGGGGAATGAAAAACTGTTTTTT. Translated, it gives CASSGLTGGNEKLFF. The chain couples TRBV25-1 to TRBJ1-4; 8 nucleotides align to TRBD1. The CDR3 sequence is 15 residues long. CDR1 and CDR2 from the germline V gene are MGHDK and SYGVNS. Losses at the gene ends were 4 bases for V and 5 bases for J; bases not matched to a gene: 6.